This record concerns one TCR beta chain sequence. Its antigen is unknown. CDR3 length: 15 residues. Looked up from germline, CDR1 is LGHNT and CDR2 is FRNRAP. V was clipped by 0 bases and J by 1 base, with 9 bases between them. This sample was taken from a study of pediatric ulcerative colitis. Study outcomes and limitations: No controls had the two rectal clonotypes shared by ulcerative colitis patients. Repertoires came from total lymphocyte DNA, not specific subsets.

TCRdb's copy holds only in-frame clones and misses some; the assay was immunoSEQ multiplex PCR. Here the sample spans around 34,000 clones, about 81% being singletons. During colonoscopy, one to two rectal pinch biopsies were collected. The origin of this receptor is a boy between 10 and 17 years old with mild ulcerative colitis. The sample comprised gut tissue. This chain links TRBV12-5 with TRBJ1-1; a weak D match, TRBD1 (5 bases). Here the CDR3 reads CASGLVLRGNTEAFF. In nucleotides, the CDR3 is TGTGCTAGTGGTTTGGTCCTTAGGGGGAACACTGAAGCTTTCTTT. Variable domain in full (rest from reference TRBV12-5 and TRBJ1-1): DARVTQTPRHKVTEMGQEVTMRCQPILGHNTVFWYRQTMMQGLELLAYFRNRAPLDDSGMPKDRFSAEMPDATLATLKIQPSEPRDSAVYFCASGLVLRGNTEAFFGQGTRLTVV.